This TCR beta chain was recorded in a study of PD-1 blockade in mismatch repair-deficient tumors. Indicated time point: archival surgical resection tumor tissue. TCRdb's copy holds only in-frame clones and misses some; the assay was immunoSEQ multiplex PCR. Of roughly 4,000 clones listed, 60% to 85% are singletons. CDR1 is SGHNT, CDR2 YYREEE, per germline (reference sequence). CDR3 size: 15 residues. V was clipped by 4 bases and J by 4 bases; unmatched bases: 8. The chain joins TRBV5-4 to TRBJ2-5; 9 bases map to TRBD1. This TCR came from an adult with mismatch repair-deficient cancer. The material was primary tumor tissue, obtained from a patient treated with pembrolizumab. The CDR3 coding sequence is TGTGCCAGCAGCGCGGGACAGGGTACAGTAGAGACCCAGTACTTC. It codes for CASSAGQGTVETQYF.